The 3 T cell receptor beta chains below were found in one sample sequenced in a study of early T cells in non-severe SARS-CoV-2 infection. One entry per CDR3 protein results from TCRdb running MiXCR on the 5' RACE reads. The table has some 45,000 distinct CDR3 sequences, approximately 9% seen once. The source was whole blood, collected at baseline. The origin of the receptors is an adult who was a healthcare worker with PCR-confirmed SARS-CoV-2 infection or an uninfected control (not recorded which).

This clonotype was observed a handful of times. This rearrangement joins TRBV19 to TRBJ1-1; D possibly corresponds to TRBD1 (6 bases). CDR3 size: 14 residues. In germline, CDR1 is LNHDA, CDR2 SQIVND (reference sequence). V was shortened by 7 bases and J by 3 bases, with 15 bases between the two germline ends. CDR3 DNA sequence: TGTGCCAGTACCTCCCAGGGGAAGGACACTGAAGCTTTCTTT. It translates to CASTSQGKDTEAFF.

In this sample, this clonotype turned up many times. The genes are TRBV11-2 and TRBJ2-3, with D possibly TRBD2 on 6 matching bases. The germline gives CDR1 SGHAT, CDR2 FQNNGV. Trimming removed 2 bases at V and 1 base at J, with 13 bases between. CDR3 length: 16 amino acids. Here the CDR3 DNA reads TGTGCCAGCAGCTTATCATCCGGGGGTGGCACAGATACGCAGTATTTT. As protein: CASSLSSGGGTDTQYF.

This clonotype appeared a few times. This chain uses TRBV20-1 with TRBJ1-2; 7 bases are a match to TRBD1. CDR1 and CDR2 (germline): DFQATT, SNEGSKA (reference sequence). V lost 4 bases and J lost 5; bases outside the gene matches: 13. The CDR3 runs to 15 residues. DNA for the CDR3: TGCAGTGCTACGCATCCCCAACCGGGACAGTATGGCTACACCTTC. Residues: CSATHPQPGQYGYTF.